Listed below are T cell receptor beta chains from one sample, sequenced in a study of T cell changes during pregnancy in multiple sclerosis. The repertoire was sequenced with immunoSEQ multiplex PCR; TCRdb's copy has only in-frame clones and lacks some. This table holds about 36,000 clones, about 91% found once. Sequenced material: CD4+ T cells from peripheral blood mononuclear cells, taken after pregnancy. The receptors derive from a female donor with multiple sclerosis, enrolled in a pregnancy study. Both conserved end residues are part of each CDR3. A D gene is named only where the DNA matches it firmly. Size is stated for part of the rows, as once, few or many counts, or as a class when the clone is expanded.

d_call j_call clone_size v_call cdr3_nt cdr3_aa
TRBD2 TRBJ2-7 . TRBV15 TGTGCCACCAGCAGAATTAAGTCTAGCGGGAAAGACGAGCAGTACTTC CATSRIKSSGKDEQYF
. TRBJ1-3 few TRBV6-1 TGTGCCAGCAATCCATCAGCTGGAAACACCATATATTTT CASNPSAGNTIYF
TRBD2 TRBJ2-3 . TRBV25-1 TGTGCCAGCAGTCCCCGTGGAGCGGGAAGGACAGATACGCAGTATTTT CASSPRGAGRTDTQYF
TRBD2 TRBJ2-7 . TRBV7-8 TGTGCCAGCAGCTTAGCGCGTCTCGGGACTACCTCCTACGAGCAGTACTTC CASSLARLGTTSYEQYF
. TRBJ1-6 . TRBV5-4 TGTGCCAGCAGCCCACGCCCCACGGGAGGCCAGAAACATTCACCCCTCCACTTT CASSPRPTGGQKHSPLHF
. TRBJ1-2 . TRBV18 TGTGCCAGCTCACCACTGTCGGGAGGGGGAGACTATGGCTACACCTTC CASSPLSGGGDYGYTF
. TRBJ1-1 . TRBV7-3 TGTGCCAGCAGCTTAAGACCACAGGGTGTGTTCGCTGAAGCTTTCTTT CASSLRPQGVFAEAFF
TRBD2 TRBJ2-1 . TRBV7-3 TGTGCCAGCAGCTCCCGGGGGAGCGGGAGTCTCTCCTACAATGAGCAGTTCTTC CASSSRGSGSLSYNEQFF
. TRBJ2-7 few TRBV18 TGTGCCAGCTCCCCAGGAGCGGACAGAAACTACGAGCAGTACTTC CASSPGADRNYEQYF
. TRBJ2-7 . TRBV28 TGTGCCAGCACCTCCGAGCCTGCCTACGAGCAGTACTTC CASTSEPAYEQYF
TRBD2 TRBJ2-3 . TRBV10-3 TGTGCCATCAATGAGGCTAGCGGGGGGGTCTCTACGCAGTATTTT CAINEASGGVSTQYF
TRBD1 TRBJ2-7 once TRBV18 TGTGCCAGCTCACCACTCGGACAGGGCGACGAGCAGTACTTC CASSPLGQGDEQYF
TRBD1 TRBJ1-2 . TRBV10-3 TGTGCCATCAGGATTGGGACAGCGACCGGGGGATATGGCTACACCTTC CAIRIGTATGGYGYTF
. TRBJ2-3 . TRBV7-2 TGTGCCAGCAGCTACACCGGGACTCCACTGGGCACAGATACGCAGTATTTT CASSYTGTPLGTDTQYF
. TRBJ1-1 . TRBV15 TGTGCCACCAGCAGAGATCGCGAAACAGCAGAAGCTTTCTTT CATSRDRETAEAFF
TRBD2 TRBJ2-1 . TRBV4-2 TGTGCCAGCAGCCCCACGGAACGGCCAGCGGGGGCCCCCCGGTTCTTC CASSPTERPAGAPRFF